This T cell receptor beta chain was found in a study of blood T cell repertoires in COVID-19. Profiled with immunoSEQ multiplex PCR; TCRdb holds only in-frame clones, not every one. The data hold fewer than 85,000 clones, with around 90% observed a single time. Trimming pared 6 bases from V and 1 base from J, leaving 9 bases between. Germline CDR1 is MNHEY and CDR2 is SMNVEV (reference sequence). The CDR3 is 13 residues long. Specimen: peripheral blood. V and J are TRBV27 and TRBJ2-5; D is unresolved. This sequence originates from a human donor in a cohort sampled during active COVID-19. DNA for the CDR3: TGTGCCAGCAGCCTGAGGTTCCAAGAGACCCAGTACTTC. Translating gives CASSLRFQETQYF.